The clone carrying this T cell receptor (beta chain) was counted many times. Its target is not known. Three rounds of nested PCR, following a modified ARM-PCR protocol, produced the TCRbeta library. TCRdb analysed the multiplex PCR reads with MiXCR anew, one entry per CDR3 protein. The data hold approximately 44,000 distinct CDR3 sequences, with more than 50% observed a single time. This sample's RNA came from whole unsorted tissue. Distant lung tissue was collected more than 3 cm away from the tumor edge. The junction had 6 bases not matched to a gene; V was cut back by 4 bases and J by 4 bases. Germline V gives CDR1 SGHNT, CDR2 YYREEE (reference sequence). CDR3 size: 16 residues. The sample comes from a study of tumor and adjacent non-tumor tissue in lung cancer. The study, taken as a whole, reports: Compared with tumor, normal lung showed significantly lower TCR diversity.

The chain carries TRBV5-4 and TRBJ2-2, with 11 nucleotides matching TRBD1. The sequence came from a man in his forties or fifties with non-small cell lung cancer. The sample taken for sequencing was distant non-tumor lung tissue. Here the CDR3 DNA reads TGTGCCAGCAGCCTGGACAGGGGGCGCGTCACCGGGGAGCTGTTTTTT. It codes for CASSLDRGRVTGELFF.